The 10 T cell receptor beta chains given below trace back to one sample, sequenced in a study of blood T cell repertoires in COVID-19. Repertoires were generated with immunoSEQ multiplex PCR, while TCRdb's copy carries only in-frame clones and drops some. The table lists approximately 300,000 clones, roughly 90% of them singletons. Sequenced material: peripheral blood. The receptors come from a woman aged 25 to 39 with COVID-19, enrolled during active disease.

V gene TRBV7-6 combines with J gene TRBJ2-7; TRBD1 matches at 7 bases. This CDR3 has 13 amino acids. Germline CDR1 SGHVS, CDR2 FNYEAQ. The trim removed 5 bases at V and 3 bases at J, leaving 4 bases unmatched. The CDR3 region is CASSGDSDYEQYF. In DNA, the CDR3 is TGTGCCAGCAGCGGGGACAGCGACTACGAGCAGTACTTC.

The gene calls are TRBV6-5 and TRBJ1-2, with D tentatively TRBD1 (5 bases). Germline values: CDR1 MNHEY, CDR2 SVGAGI. Trimming stripped 0 bases from V and 7 bases from J, with 12 bases between. The CDR3 extends over 14 amino acids. The CDR3 sequence: CASSYSSGLAGYTF. The CDR3 DNA sequence: TGTGCCAGCAGTTACTCGTCAGGGCTTGCTGGCTACACCTTC.

The chain combines TRBV7-2 with TRBJ2-3; D not certain. The length of the CDR3 is 15 residues. V lost 5 bases and J 0 bases, leaving 12 bases between the germline ends. Looked up from germline, CDR1 is SGHTA and CDR2 is FQGNSA. The CDR3 spells CASSLAALSTDTQYF. As DNA, the CDR3 is TGTGCCAGCAGCCTCGCGGCGCTTAGCACAGATACGCAGTATTTT.

The chain links TRBV5-1 to TRBJ1-2; 11 bases fit TRBD1. CDR1 SGHRS and CDR2 YFSETQ come from the germline V gene. This CDR3 contains 15 residues. The J segment lost 10 bases and the V segment lost 2 bases, leaving 10 bases of the junction unmatched. CDR3 loop: CASSFAPRTGGDYTF. Here the CDR3 DNA reads TGCGCCAGCAGCTTCGCCCCAAGGACAGGGGGCGACTACACCTTC.

J is TRBJ2-1 and V is TRBV24-1; 8 bases align to TRBD2. The CDR3 is 16 residues long. From germline, CDR1 is KGHDR and CDR2 SFDVKD. V shed 3 bases and J 7 bases; nucleotides not matched to a gene: 10. This CDR3 is CATSDLLREGGNEQFF. The CDR3 DNA follows: TGTGCCACCAGTGATCTTCTCCGGGAGGGGGGGAATGAGCAGTTCTTC.

This clone was picked up one time. This rearrangement joins TRBV28 to TRBJ1-5; D not resolved. Trimming took 4 bases from V and 4 from J, leaving 14 bases between them. Germline V gene sequence: CDR1 MDHEN, CDR2 SYDVKM. The CDR3 runs to 15 residues. The chain's CDR3 is CASSWHRGKNQPQHF. The CDR3 coding sequence is TGTGCCAGCAGTTGGCACCGCGGGAAGAATCAGCCCCAGCATTTT.

The chain joins TRBV7-6 to TRBJ2-3, with 7 bases fitting TRBD2. Per the germline V gene, CDR1 is SGHVS and CDR2 is FNYEAQ. The V and J ends lost 1 base and 3 bases, in that order; junction bases with no gene match: 4. This CDR3 has 15 residues. This CDR3 is CASSLVPGGTDTQYF. The CDR3 DNA follows: TGTGCCAGCAGCTTAGTGCCGGGAGGTACAGATACGCAGTATTTT.

The gene calls are TRBV5-4 and TRBJ2-1, with 11 bases matching TRBD2. Trimming removed 4 bases from V and 6 bases from J; junction bases left unmatched: 9. Germline V lookup: CDR1 SGHNT, CDR2 YYREEE (reference sequence). The CDR3 totals 16 residues. Here the CDR3 reads CASSPQTSGIPNEQFF. The CDR3 bases are TGTGCCAGCAGCCCTCAGACTAGCGGGATACCCAATGAGCAGTTCTTC. The variable domain in full, completed from reference TRBV5-4 and TRBJ2-1, reads ETGVTQSPTHLIKTRGQQVTLRCSSQSGHNTVSWYQQALGQGPQFIFQYYREEENGRGNFPPRFSGLQFPNYSSELNVNALELDDSALYLCASSPQTSGIPNEQFFGPGTRLTVL.

V gene TRBV7-3 combines with J gene TRBJ2-7; TRBD2 matches 7 bases. Germline V gene data show CDR1 as SGHTA and CDR2 as FQGTGA. V shed 1 base and J 2 bases; nucleotides not matched to a gene: 2. This CDR3 contains 14 residues. CDR3 coding DNA: TGTGCCAGCAGCTTAAAAGCGGGGCCCTACGAGCAGTACTTC. This gives the protein CASSLKAGPYEQYF.

The chain combines TRBV5-6 with TRBJ2-4; 12 bases are a match to TRBD2. The V and J ends lost 1 base and 7 bases, in that order; junction bases with no gene match: 9. The length of the CDR3 is 17 residues. Germline-derived CDR1 and CDR2 are SGHDT and YYEEEE. In nucleotides, the CDR3 is TGTGCCAGCAGCTTGTCCCGACTAGCGGGAGCAGGGAACATTCAGTACTTC. Translating it yields CASSLSRLAGAGNIQYF.